Each of the 30 T cell receptor beta chains below was sequenced from the same sample in a study of cytotoxic CD8 clonotypes in ibrutinib-treated CLL. Using immunoSEQ multiplex PCR, the repertoire was profiled, and TCRdb retains in-frame clones only, with some absent. The repertoire holds about 130,000 clones, with around 84% as singletons. The specimen comprised PBMCs, sampled after 24 months of ibrutinib treatment. These receptors came from a human donor with chronic lymphocytic leukemia.

As concerns this clone: In this CDR3 the conserved last residue, phenylalanine or tryptophan, is missing, so a read error is likely. Because the CDR3's place on the DNA is in doubt, the DNA is left out and the CDR3 is given as listed by TCRdb. CDR3 loop: CASSQGRWTPA. The chain couples TRBV4-3 to TRBJ1-4; the table's D call of TRBD1 was not tested on the DNA. Germline V CDR1 and CDR2: LGHNA, YSLEER. The CDR3 is 11 residues long, ends included.

The chain links TRBV7-9 to TRBJ1-1; tentatively, D is TRBD1 (6 bases). With 5 bases removed from V and 5 bases from J, the gap between germline ends came to 12 bases. Per germline, CDR1 SEHNR and CDR2 FQNEAQ (reference sequence). This CDR3 is 13 amino acids long. The CDR3 reads CASSEQGFTEAFF. DNA for the CDR3: TGTGCCAGCAGCGAACAGGGATTTACTGAAGCTTTCTTT.

The V and J genes are TRBV7-2 and TRBJ2-7; a weak D match, TRBD2 (5 bases). Germline CDR1 reads SGHTA; CDR2 reads FQGNSA. V lost 2 bases to trimming and J lost 6 bases, with 11 bases between them. The CDR3 runs to 13 residues. CDR3 sequence (DNA): TGTGCCAGCAGCTTACTAGCTTGGGGCGAGCAGTACTTC. As protein: CASSLLAWGEQYF.

The chain has TRBV7-9 and TRBJ2-1; the match to TRBD2 covers 12 bases. CDR3 size: 15 residues. V dropped 2 bases and J dropped 6; count of bases not matched to a gene: 2. The germline V gene encodes CDR1 SEHNR and CDR2 FQNEAQ (reference sequence). The CDR3 nucleotides read TGTGCCAGCAGCTTAACTAGCGGGGGGTCCAATGAGCAGTTCTTC. Translation gives CASSLTSGGSNEQFF.

The chain combines TRBV11-2 with TRBJ2-7; either TRBD1 or TRBD2 may fit D (5 bases each). The germline V gene has CDR1 SGHAT and CDR2 FQNNGV. The CDR3 has 15 residues. V lost 2 bases to trimming and J lost 4 bases, with 15 bases between them. DNA for the CDR3: TGTGCCAGCAGCTTACAGGGACGTTCAGGGTACGAGCAGTACTTC. This sequence encodes CASSLQGRSGYEQYF.

As regards this clone: The DNA is omitted, as the CDR3 cannot be located on it reliably, and the CDR3 follows TCRdb's listing. The chain has TRBV30 and TRBJ2-7. Per germline, CDR1 GTSNPN and CDR2 SVGIG (reference sequence). The CDR3 is 16 amino acids in total, end residues counted. This CDR3 reads CAWSVLRARLIYEQYF.

This clone was counted a single time. The gene calls are TRBV15 and TRBJ2-3; D is unresolved. The germline V gene has CDR1 LNHNV and CDR2 YYDKDF (reference sequence). This CDR3 comprises 14 residues. V lost 0 bases and J 2 bases, leaving 6 bases between the germline ends. The CDR3 bases are TGTGCCACCAGCAGAGATCAGTACACAGATACGCAGTATTTT. Translating it yields CATSRDQYTDTQYF.

The chain combines TRBV29-1 with TRBJ2-7; D may correspond to TRBD1 or TRBD2 (6 bases each). The CDR3 runs 11 residues. V was shortened by 8 bases and J by 6 bases, with 14 bases between the two germline ends. Germline loops: CDR1 SQVTM, CDR2 ANQGSEA. The CDR3 spells CSSYKGGEQYF. CDR3 bases: TGCAGCTCCTACAAGGGGGGCGAGCAGTACTTC.

This chain links TRBV7-2 with TRBJ1-1; D is uncertain. Germline V gives CDR1 SGHTA, CDR2 FQGNSA. This CDR3 contains 14 residues. Trimming left V 3 bases short and J 4 bases short, with 12 bases between. The CDR3 coding sequence is TGTGCCAGCAGCTTCGCAATAGGTTTCACTGAAGCTTTCTTT. Its translation is CASSFAIGFTEAFF.

The chain recombines TRBV4-1 with TRBJ2-6; D might be TRBD1 (7 bases). This CDR3 comprises 18 residues. The germline V gene encodes CDR1 MGHRA and CDR2 YSYEKL. Trimming cost V 1 base and J 2 bases, with 15 bases left between them. The CDR3 here is CASSQGGRGRTGANVLTF. The CDR3, as DNA: TGCGCCAGCAGCCAAGGGGGCAGGGGGAGGACTGGGGCCAACGTCCTGACTTTC.

This rearrangement joins TRBV9 to TRBJ1-2; 8 nucleotides line up with TRBD1. J was trimmed by 4 bases and V by 4 bases; bases with no gene match: 9. From germline, CDR1 is SGDLS and CDR2 YYNGEE. The CDR3 spans 15 residues. The CDR3 bases are TGTGCCAGCAGCACACCGGGACAGGCCTTCTATGGCTACACCTTC. Protein sequence: CASSTPGQAFYGYTF. Looking up the rest from reference TRBV9 and TRBJ1-2 gives the full variable domain: DSGVTQTPKHLITATGQRVTLRCSPRSGDLSVYWYQQSLDQGLQFLIQYYNGEERAKGNILERFSAQQFPDLHSELNLSSLELGDSALYFCASSTPGQAFYGYTFGSGTRLTVV.

The rearrangement links TRBV10-3 to TRBJ2-5; D unclear. The DNA matches TRBJ2-7 better at its end, which makes the J call doubtful. Germline lookup yields CDR1 ENHRY and CDR2 SYGVKD. The CDR3 is 11 amino acids. This chain's CDR3 is CAISDGYEQYF. Here the CDR3 DNA reads TGTGCCATCAGTGACGGGTACGAGCAGTACTTC.

The chain uses TRBV19 and TRBJ2-5; the D is unclear. Looked up from germline, CDR1 is LNHDA and CDR2 is SQIVND (reference sequence). The CDR3 has 13 residues. V gave up 1 base and J gave up 2 bases, with 5 bases separating them. CDR3 DNA: TGTGCCAGTAGTATAGGAGAGCAAGAGACCCAGTACTTC. Protein product: CASSIGEQETQYF.

In its sample, this clone was seen a few times. The CDR3 DNA reads TGCAGCAGTGAGGGGGCTAGCACAGATACGCAGTATTTT. Protein: CSSEGASTDTQYF. This sequence joins TRBV29-1 and TRBJ2-3, with 7 bases lining up with TRBD1. Unmatched junction bases numbered 5, after V lost 8 bases and J lost 0 bases. Germline V gene sequence: CDR1 SQVTM, CDR2 ANQGSEA. The CDR3 sequence is 13 residues long.

This chain uses TRBV29-1 with TRBJ2-1, with D unclear. The CDR3 extends over 13 amino acids. Germline V lookup: CDR1 SQVTM, CDR2 ANQGSEA. Trimming removed 4 bases at V and 0 bases at J, with 7 bases between. The CDR3 region is CSVGPGSYNEQFF. In DNA form, the CDR3 reads TGCAGCGTTGGGCCGGGCTCCTACAATGAGCAGTTCTTC.

The V gene is TRBV19, the J gene TRBJ2-3, with TRBD2 identical over 11 bases. The CDR3 is made up of 19 amino acids. Looked up from germline, CDR1 is LNHDA and CDR2 is SQIVND (reference sequence). V gave up 5 bases and J gave up 3 bases; unmatched junction bases: 16. This chain's CDR3 is CASSHLGASGGLSTDTQYF. The CDR3 nucleotides are TGTGCCAGTAGTCACTTAGGGGCTAGCGGGGGGTTATCGACAGATACGCAGTATTTT.

The V gene is TRBV7-2, the J gene TRBJ2-7, with D possibly TRBD2 on 5 matching bases. The germline V gene encodes CDR1 SGHTA and CDR2 FQGNSA. This CDR3 comprises 13 residues. Between the trimmed V and J ends, which lost 5 bases and 0 bases, there was a span of 8 bases. The CDR3 DNA is TGTGCCAGCAGCCTCGGGGACTCCTACGAGCAGTACTTC. It codes for CASSLGDSYEQYF. Together with reference TRBV7-2 and TRBJ2-7, the CDR3 gives the full variable domain: GAGVSQSPSNKVTEKGKDVELRCDPISGHTALYWYRQSLGQGLEFLIYFQGNSAPDKSGLPSDRFSAERTGGSVSTLTIQRTQQEDSAVYLCASSLGDSYEQYFGPGTRLTVT.

V is TRBV29-1 and J is TRBJ1-3; no firm D call. Germline loops: CDR1 SQVTM, CDR2 ANQGSEA. Trimming shortened V by 7 bases and J by 0 bases, and 16 bases separated the two germline ends. There are 15 residues in the CDR3. CDR3 amino acids: CSAPLTVCSGNTIYF. CDR3 bases: TGCAGCGCTCCCCTAACAGTCTGCTCTGGAAACACCATATATTTT.

The genes are TRBV18 and TRBJ1-3, with D hard to call. The CDR3 length is 15 residues. CDR1 is KGHSH and CDR2 is LQKENI in the germline V gene. The V end was cut by 2 bases, the J end by 0 bases, with 8 bases between. The CDR3 spells CASSPWPDSGNTIYF. CDR3 sequence (DNA): TGTGCCAGCTCACCATGGCCCGACTCTGGAAACACCATATATTTT.

This sequence joins TRBV2 and TRBJ2-7, with 10 bases fitting TRBD2. Germline-derived CDR1 and CDR2 are SNHLY and FYNNEI. The V segment lost 8 bases and the J segment 4 bases; nucleotides outside the gene matches: 2. The CDR3 runs 12 residues. The CDR3 here is CASRSGGYEQYF. The CDR3 DNA reads TGTGCCAGCCGTAGCGGGGGGTACGAGCAGTACTTC.

Points on this clone: Other DNA sequences of this sample code for an identical CDR3. The chain uses TRBV2 and TRBJ1-2, with D unresolved. The V end lost 2 bases, the J end lost 4 bases, and 5 bases lay between the germline ends. Germline CDR1 is SNHLY and CDR2 is FYNNEI. CDR3 size: 12 residues. CDR3: CASSERGYGYTF. The CDR3 nucleotides are TGTGCCAGCAGTGAACGGGGCTATGGCTACACCTTC.

The V call is TRBV10-3, the J call TRBJ2-7; no reliable D call. The CDR3 totals 13 residues. With 8 bases removed from V and 0 bases from J, the gap between germline ends came to 11 bases. CDR1 is ENHRY, CDR2 SYGVKD, per germline. CDR3 bases: TGTGCCATCGGAGAGACTCGCTCCTACGAGCAGTACTTC. Protein: CAIGETRSYEQYF.

This sequence joins TRBV5-1 and TRBJ1-3; D is perhaps TRBD1 (6 bases). The V end was cut by 2 bases, the J end by 2 bases, with 14 bases between. Germline V gives CDR1 SGHRS, CDR2 YFSETQ. This CDR3 comprises 16 residues. CDR3 residues: CASSLSQGGTGNTIYF. The DNA of the CDR3 is TGCGCCAGCAGCTTATCACAGGGAGGCACTGGAAACACCATATATTTT.

The CDR3 DNA reads TGTGCCAGCAGTACTACCGACAGATCTGAAGCTTTCTTT. Translating it yields CASSTTDRSEAFF. The chain employs TRBV6-1 and TRBJ1-1; possibly TRBD1 for D (5 bases). V was shortened by 5 bases and J by 6 bases, with 13 bases between the two germline ends. Germline CDR1 and CDR2: MNHNS and SASEGT. The CDR3 runs 13 residues.

V gene TRBV28 combines with J gene TRBJ1-2, with 9 nucleotides matching TRBD1. CDR1 is MDHEN and CDR2 is SYDVKM in the germline V gene. J gave up 5 bases and V 6 bases, and 10 bases lay outside the gene matches. The CDR3 consists of 15 residues. CDR3 bases: TGTGCCAGCAGCTCTACCGGGACAGGGATATATGGCTACACCTTC. Translation: CASSSTGTGIYGYTF.

The chain joins TRBV18 to TRBJ2-2, with unresolved D. The V and J ends lost 3 bases and 4 bases respectively, with 15 bases between them. Germline V gene lookup returns CDR1 KGHSH and CDR2 LQKENI. The CDR3 is made up of 16 amino acids. The DNA for the CDR3 is TGTGCCAGCTCACCCCCCTGGGGTCCCGCCACCGGGGAGCTGTTTTTT. Its protein is CASSPPWGPATGELFF.

V is TRBV28 and J is TRBJ1-2; 10 bases line up with TRBD1. Trimming at V came to 8 bases and at J to 4 bases, leaving 13 bases not matched to a gene. Germline lookup yields CDR1 MDHEN and CDR2 SYDVKM. The CDR3 runs to 16 residues. The CDR3 nucleotides are TGTGCCAGCCAGGGACAGGGGCCCACCTTGTCCTATGGCTACACCTTC. Its protein is CASQGQGPTLSYGYTF.

This chain links TRBV4-2 with TRBJ2-2; 9 bases align to TRBD2. After removal of 4 bases from V and 4 bases from J, the junction contained 16 bases not matched to a gene. From germline, CDR1 is LGHNA and CDR2 YNFKEQ. The CDR3 runs 19 residues. Here the CDR3 reads CASSRSTAGGGVGTGELFF. CDR3 nucleotides: TGTGCCAGCAGCCGCAGCACCGCGGGGGGGGGCGTCGGCACCGGGGAGCTGTTTTTT.

This chain connects TRBV7-2 to TRBJ2-3; D is unclear. Germline assignment: CDR1 SGHTA and CDR2 FQGNSA. V lost 4 bases and J lost 6, with 14 bases in between. The CDR3 has 14 residues. The CDR3 DNA reads as TGTGCCAGCAGCTCGGCGGAGTATTGGGATACGCAGTATTTT. This sequence encodes CASSSAEYWDTQYF.

This chain connects TRBV14 to TRBJ2-4, with D perhaps matching TRBD1 (5 bases). Trimming left V 1 base short and J 11 bases short, with 12 bases between. This CDR3 spans 13 amino acids. Germline V gene sequence: CDR1 SGHDN, CDR2 FVKESK. CDR3 loop: CASSQGTDTLQYF. The DNA of the CDR3 is TGTGCCAGCAGCCAAGGAACGGACACCCTTCAGTACTTC.